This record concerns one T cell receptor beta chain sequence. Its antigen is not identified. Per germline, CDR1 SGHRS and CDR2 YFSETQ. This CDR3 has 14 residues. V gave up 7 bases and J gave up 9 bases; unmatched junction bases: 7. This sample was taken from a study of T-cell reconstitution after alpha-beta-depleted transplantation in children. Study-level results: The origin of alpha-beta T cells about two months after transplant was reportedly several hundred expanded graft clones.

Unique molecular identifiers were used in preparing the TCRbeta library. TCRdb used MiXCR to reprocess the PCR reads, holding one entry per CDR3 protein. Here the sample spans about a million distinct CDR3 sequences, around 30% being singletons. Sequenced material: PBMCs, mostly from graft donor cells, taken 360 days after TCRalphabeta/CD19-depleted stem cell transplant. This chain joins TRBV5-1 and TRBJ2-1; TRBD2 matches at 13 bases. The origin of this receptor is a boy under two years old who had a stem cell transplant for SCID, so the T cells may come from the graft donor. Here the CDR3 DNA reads TGCGCCAGCGGGGGACTAGCGGGGTATGGTGAGCAGTTCTTC. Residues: CASGGLAGYGEQFF.